The present TCR beta chain was sequenced within a study of T cell clusters in autoimmune cytopenias. TRB amplification used 250 ng of peripheral blood genomic DNA. Multiplex touch-down PCR amplified TRB using TRB-A and TRB-B pools in one tube. TCRdb reprocessed the multiplex PCR reads and stores each CDR3 protein as one record, lacking DNA. The sample has roughly 16,000 distinct CDR3 sequences; the top ten hold 3.5% to 4.5%. CDR1 is LNHDA, CDR2 SQIVND, per germline (reference sequence). The length of the CDR3 is 11 residues. This sample was also put to use in a study of T cell repertoires in aging, cancer and after chemotherapy.

Sequenced material: peripheral blood. The rearrangement uses TRBV19 and TRBJ1-2. The sequence came from a human donor in good health. The CDR3 here is CASTGGYGYTF.